The sample holds a few counts of the clone carrying this T cell receptor beta chain. Its antigen is as yet unknown. There are 14 residues in the CDR3. Deletions cut 5 bases from V and 4 bases from J, with 14 bases between. A template switching step contributed a universal primer site, while unique molecular identifiers were present in the cDNA. TCRdb redid the calling of the 5' RACE reads with MiXCR, one entry per CDR3 protein. In the table there are a few hundred thousand distinct CDR3 sequences, about 9% of which are singletons. The entry originates in a study of identical twins. The study's findings and limits: Its conclusions, products of cross-sectional statistical analysis, did not come from following the same donors. Insertions were reduced in abundant cord blood beta clonotypes but not in memory repertoires.

The clonotype was recovered from a woman aged 45-60 years in good health. This sequence joins TRBV12-3 or TRBV12-4 and TRBJ1-1; D not resolved. The specimen was naive T cells sorted from blood. The CDR3 is CASSLRLEGTEAFF. CDR3 nucleotides: TGTGCCAGCAGTCTCCGATTGGAGGGCACTGAAGCTTTCTTT.